This T cell receptor beta chain is from a study of T cell clonality in common variable immunodeficiency (dated by TCRdb to 2013 to 2016). From a lookup of the germline V gene, CDR1 and CDR2 are KGHSY and FQNENV. The CDR3 runs 13 amino acids, cysteine and phenylalanine included. Of the CDR3's DNA, 30 bases were read; they are in frame from base 1. V lost 2 bases and J lost 6 bases, and the count of bases not matched to a germline gene is 1. Equivalent amounts of genomic DNA from CVID and control samples were used as sequencing input. For every sample, a 60 bp segment covering the rearranged TCRbeta CDR3 region was amplified and then sequenced. TCRbeta amplification used the immunoSEQ assay, a bias-corrected multiplex PCR with high-throughput sequencing. On the study's bioinformatics: Every unique nucleotide sequence was considered a clone and was annotated with V, D and J genes, copy number and frequency. Sequences were labeled productive if in frame, and non-productive if out of frame or containing stop codons. As previously described, clonality was calculated on the basis of Shannon's entropy. The predicted amino acid sequences of productive clones were used to derive mean CDR3 Kyte-Doolittle hydropathy. Hierarchical clustering of scaled V gene usage was performed with the R hclust function using Manhattan distance and complete linkage. Clone sharing by CDR3 amino acid sequence was assessed by resampling 12 repertoires per group over 100 rounds. The repertoires were screened for around 70 published EBV-specific TCRbeta sequences and approximately 230 published CMV-specific TCRbeta sequences. After two CVID samples that produced fewer than 10,000 sequences were dropped from the analysis, some 43 CVID repertoires remained. The source is immuneACCESS, and TCRdb retained only in-frame sequences with V and J called. Part of the clones is not carried over; for the studies checked, unresolved V genes explain less than half of this, and the remainder is unexplained. V and J calls plus clone size are reproduced from that table; the DNA served to infer D and trimming. Listed for this sample are approximately 30,000 clones, none observed only a single time. Jointly, the top ten make up under 5% of the sample.

This clone has a handful of counts. Its antigen remains unidentified. The observed sequence ends 3 residues before the CDR3 terminus, with the missing tail filled in from the germline J gene. What the work shows at the level of the full study, not this receptor alone: Healthy controls shared more TCRbeta clones with each other than CVID subjects shared among themselves (p < 0.0001). TCRbeta clonality was higher in CVID subjects than in healthy controls (t-test p = 0.018), and the increase was most characteristic of about a third of subjects. Fewer deletions and N-nucleotide insertions were reportedly observed in CVID TCRbeta sequences, and highly modified clones with 13 or more V deletions were reportedly absent from CVID TCRbeta sequences. Despite equal DNA input, controls averaged roughly 80,000 unique sequences per sample versus around 32,000 in CVID samples. It was noted by the authors that sequencing of the repertoires of T cell subpopulations would be needed to clarify the cause of the increased clonality in CVID. Correlations of repertoire features with clinical complications were constrained by heterogeneity among patients within the CVID cohort.

Predominantly Caucasian heritage was noted among both the CVID patients and the healthy controls. Heparinized peripheral whole blood samples of about 4.5 to 8 ml were collected from each donor. Genomic DNA from adults with common variable immune deficiency (CVID) and from healthy adult controls was used for sequencing of TCRbeta CDR3 repertoires. There were 22 healthy adult volunteers in the control group (roughly 12 female and ten or so male), ranging in age from roughly 23 to 70 years, with a mean age of nearly 35. Diluted blood was density-centrifuged over Hypaque 1077 or Ficoll-Paque to isolate peripheral blood mononuclear cells. Genomic DNA was extracted from unsorted mononuclear cells by Qiagen column purification or by a centrifugation-based method.

The clonotype was recovered from a person aged 18 to 75 in good health. The specimen was peripheral blood mononuclear cells. The sequence links TRBV16 to TRBJ1-5; TRBD1 fits 7 bases in the junction. Incomplete CDR3 DNA: TGTGCCAGCAGCCAACCAGGGGGTCAGCCC. It codes for CASSQPGGQP. The full CDR3 reads CASSQPGGQPQHF. The full variable domain, completed from the reference TRBV16 and TRBJ1-5 proteins outside the CDR3, reads GEEVAQTPKHLVRGEGQKAKLYCAPIKGHSYVFWYQQVLKNEFKFLISFQNENVFDETGMPKERFSAKCLPNSPCSLEIQATKLEDSAVYFCASSQPGGQPQHFGDGTRLSIL.